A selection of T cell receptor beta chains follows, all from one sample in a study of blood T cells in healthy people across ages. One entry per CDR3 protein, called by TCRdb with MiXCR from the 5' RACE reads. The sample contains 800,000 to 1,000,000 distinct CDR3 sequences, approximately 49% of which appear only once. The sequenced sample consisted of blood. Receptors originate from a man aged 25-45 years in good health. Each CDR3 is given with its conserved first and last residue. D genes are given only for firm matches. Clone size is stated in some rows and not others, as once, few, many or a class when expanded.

CDR3: CASSQLDSAGGQFF
DNA: TGCGCCAGCAGCCAACTAGACAGTGCTGGGGGGCAGTTCTTC
V: TRBV4-1
D: .
J: TRBJ2-1
size: .

CDR3: CASSHDGESYNEQFF
DNA: TGTGCCAGCAGCCACGACGGGGAGTCCTACAATGAGCAGTTCTTC
V: TRBV4-2
D: .
J: TRBJ2-1
size: .

CDR3: CASSLGEGIHYNEQFF
DNA: TGTGCCAGCAGCTTAGGGGAAGGGATTCACTACAATGAGCAGTTCTTC
V: TRBV7-9
D: .
J: TRBJ2-1
size: .

CDR3: CASSSPSTGRGDTQYF
DNA: TGTGCCAGCAGCTCCCCATCGACAGGAAGGGGAGATACGCAGTATTTT
V: TRBV6-6
D: .
J: TRBJ2-3
size: .

CDR3: CASSQDWEGRPSYNEQFF
DNA: TGCGCCAGCAGCCAAGATTGGGAGGGACGGCCGTCCTACAATGAGCAGTTCTTC
V: TRBV4-1
D: TRBD2
J: TRBJ2-1
size: .

CDR3: CASSPDRYIGELFF
DNA: TGTGCCAGCAGCCCGGACAGGTACATCGGGGAGCTGTTTTTT
V: TRBV7-2
D: TRBD1
J: TRBJ2-2
size: .

CDR3: CSAIGGDSANDGYTF
DNA: TGCAGTGCTATAGGAGGTGACAGTGCGAACGATGGCTACACCTTC
V: TRBV20-1
D: .
J: TRBJ1-2
size: .

CDR3: CASSQEGAERGNEQYF
DNA: TGCGCCAGCAGCCAAGAGGGGGCAGAAAGAGGAAACGAGCAGTACTTC
V: TRBV4-1
D: .
J: TRBJ2-7
size: few

CDR3: CASSFNDPSNQPQHF
DNA: TGCGCCAGCAGCTTTAATGACCCTAGCAATCAGCCCCAGCATTTT
V: TRBV5-1
D: .
J: TRBJ1-5
size: .

CDR3: CSARDVGGGEQYF
DNA: TGCAGTGCTAGAGATGTCGGCGGAGGGGAGCAGTACTTC
V: TRBV20-1
D: .
J: TRBJ2-7
size: .

CDR3: CSARAGQGSYEQYF
DNA: TGCAGTGCTAGAGCTGGTCAGGGCAGCTACGAGCAGTACTTC
V: TRBV20-1
D: .
J: TRBJ2-7
size: .

CDR3: CASSLGKGGGYNEQYF
DNA: TGCGCCAGCAGCTTGGGAAAGGGGGGCGGGTACAATGAGCAGTACTTC
V: TRBV5-1
D: .
J: TRBJ2-7
size: .

CDR3: CATSIPGPETQYF
DNA: TGTGCCACCAGCATCCCGGGCCCAGAGACCCAGTACTTC
V: TRBV15
D: .
J: TRBJ2-5
size: .

CDR3: CASSLLIREEETQYF
DNA: TGTGCCAGCAGTTTATTGATCCGGGAGGAAGAGACCCAGTACTTC
V: TRBV28
D: TRBD2
J: TRBJ2-5
size: .

CDR3: CASSLYPQSYGYTF
DNA: TGTGCCAGCAGCTTATATCCACAGAGCTATGGCTACACCTTC
V: TRBV7-9
D: .
J: TRBJ1-2
size: few

CDR3: CASSPTARGRQPQHF
DNA: TGCGCCAGCAGCCCCACCGCCCGGGGGCGTCAGCCCCAGCATTTT
V: TRBV4-3
D: .
J: TRBJ1-5
size: once

CDR3: CASSVAPRSGTGTQETQYF
DNA: TGTGCCAGCAGCGTAGCTCCGCGATCCGGGACAGGGACCCAAGAGACCCAGTACTTC
V: TRBV9
D: TRBD1
J: TRBJ2-5
size: once

CDR3: CAIRTSGGSQETQYF
DNA: TGTGCCATCAGAACTAGCGGGGGAAGCCAAGAGACCCAGTACTTC
V: TRBV10-3
D: TRBD2
J: TRBJ2-5
size: .

CDR3: CSVGTGNYGYTF
DNA: TGCAGCGTAGGGACAGGGAACTATGGCTACACCTTC
V: TRBV29-1
D: TRBD1
J: TRBJ1-2
size: .

CDR3: CASRGLGGTEAFF
DNA: TGTGCCAGCAGAGGCCTCGGCGGGACTGAAGCTTTCTTT
V: TRBV14
D: .
J: TRBJ1-1
size: .

CDR3: CASRGQRNQPQHF
DNA: TGTGCCAGCAGGGGACAACGAAATCAGCCCCAGCATTTT
V: TRBV6-2/TRBV6-3
D: .
J: TRBJ1-5
size: .

CDR3: CASSTHNEQYF
DNA: TGCGCCAGCAGCACCCACAATGAGCAGTACTTC
V: TRBV5-1
D: .
J: TRBJ2-7
size: .

CDR3: CASSWDRGSGYGYTF
DNA: TGCGCCAGCAGTTGGGACAGGGGGAGCGGCTATGGCTACACCTTC
V: TRBV10-2
D: TRBD1
J: TRBJ1-2
size: few

CDR3: CATRGQGRGQPQHF
DNA: TGTGCCACCCGCGGACAGGGTAGAGGTCAGCCCCAGCATTTT
V: TRBV24-1
D: TRBD1
J: TRBJ1-5
size: .

CDR3: CASSPQVRNTEAFF
DNA: TGTGCCAGCTCACCACAGGTACGGAACACTGAAGCTTTCTTT
V: TRBV18
D: .
J: TRBJ1-1
size: many

CDR3: CASSQEWFLTSGRDLGSYSEQFF
DNA: TGCGCCAGCAGCCAAGAATGGTTTTTGACTAGCGGGCGGGACTTGGGATCCTACAGTGAGCAGTTCTTC
V: TRBV4-1
D: TRBD2
J: TRBJ2-1
size: once

CDR3: CASSKVRDRTSGANVLTF
DNA: TGTGCCAGCAGCAAAGTACGGGACAGGACGTCTGGGGCCAACGTCCTGACTTTC
V: TRBV21-1
D: .
J: TRBJ2-6
size: once

CDR3: CASSVTGTRQETQYF
DNA: TGTGCCAGCAGCGTTACCGGGACTAGGCAAGAGACCCAGTACTTC
V: TRBV9
D: TRBD2
J: TRBJ2-5
size: .

CDR3: CASSLGLGTEAFF
DNA: TGTGCCAGCAGTTTAGGGCTGGGAACTGAAGCTTTCTTT
V: TRBV12-3/TRBV12-4
D: .
J: TRBJ1-1
size: .

CDR3: CASSGVTAGGEKLFF
DNA: TGTGCCAGCAGCGGGGTGACGGCCGGTGGTGAAAAACTGTTTTTT
V: TRBV5-5
D: .
J: TRBJ1-4
size: .

CDR3: CASSPLTTGTSTNEQFF
DNA: TGTGCCAGCAGTCCCCTAACCACCGGGACTAGCACCAATGAGCAGTTCTTC
V: TRBV27
D: TRBD2
J: TRBJ2-1
size: .

CDR3: CASSPPRTGGNEQFF
DNA: TGTGCCAGCAGTCCCCCCCGGACGGGGGGTAATGAGCAGTTCTTC
V: TRBV7-8
D: TRBD2
J: TRBJ2-1
size: .

CDR3: CASSLEVNTGELFF
DNA: TGTGCCAGCAGCTTAGAAGTGAACACCGGGGAGCTGTTTTTT
V: TRBV7-9
D: .
J: TRBJ2-2
size: .

CDR3: CASSFDDTYNEQYF
DNA: TGCGCCAGCAGCTTCGATGACACCTACAATGAGCAGTACTTC
V: TRBV5-1
D: .
J: TRBJ2-5
size: .

CDR3: CASSSTGGPAYEQYF
DNA: TGCGCCAGCAGCTCCACAGGGGGTCCAGCCTACGAGCAGTACTTC
V: TRBV5-1
D: TRBD1
J: TRBJ2-7
size: .

CDR3: CSAGGVIEQYF
DNA: TGCAGTGCTGGAGGGGTAATCGAGCAGTACTTC
V: TRBV20-1
D: .
J: TRBJ2-7
size: .

CDR3: CASSQEPGVDGYTF
DNA: TGCGCCAGCAGCCAAGAACCAGGGGTCGATGGCTACACCTTC
V: TRBV4-3
D: .
J: TRBJ1-2
size: few

CDR3: CASRGLAGTVTYF
DNA: TGTGCCAGCAGGGGACTAGCGGGGACGGTTACGTACTTC
V: TRBV27
D: TRBD2
J: TRBJ2-7
size: many

CDR3: CSARDVLVANTGELFF
DNA: TGCAGTGCTAGGGACGTGCTCGTCGCGAACACCGGGGAGCTGTTTTTT
V: TRBV20-1
D: .
J: TRBJ2-2
size: .

CDR3: CASSLLQGVAPYEQYF
DNA: TGTGCCAGCAGTTTACTGCAGGGGGTGGCACCCTACGAGCAGTACTTC
V: TRBV28
D: TRBD1
J: TRBJ2-7
size: few

CDR3: CAWQTNYGYTF
DNA: TGTGCCTGGCAAACTAACTATGGCTACACCTTC
V: TRBV30
D: .
J: TRBJ1-2
size: few

CDR3: CASSLARPFQETQYF
DNA: TGTGCCAGCAGCTTAGCGCGGCCATTCCAAGAGACCCAGTACTTC
V: TRBV7-9
D: .
J: TRBJ2-5
size: .

CDR3: CSAQGSPYEQYF
DNA: TGCAGTGCCCAGGGTTCCCCCTACGAGCAGTACTTC
V: TRBV20-1
D: .
J: TRBJ2-7
size: .

CDR3: CAGSATSGVLNEQFF
DNA: TGCGCCGGCAGCGCCACTAGCGGGGTCTTAAATGAGCAGTTCTTC
V: TRBV4-1
D: TRBD2
J: TRBJ2-1
size: .

CDR3: CASSLGRHGGLGEAFF
DNA: TGTGCCAGCAGCTTGGGACGACACGGGGGGTTGGGGGAAGCTTTCTTT
V: TRBV11-2
D: .
J: TRBJ1-1
size: .

CDR3: CASSQHDSGANVLTF
DNA: TGTGCCAGCAGCCAGCATGACTCTGGGGCCAACGTCCTGACTTTC
V: TRBV7-3
D: .
J: TRBJ2-6
size: .

CDR3: CASMSQVNYGYTF
DNA: TGTGCCAGCATGAGTCAAGTAAACTATGGCTACACCTTC
V: TRBV4-2
D: .
J: TRBJ1-2
size: .

CDR3: CAISDRGAQPQHF
DNA: TGTGCCATCAGTGATAGGGGGGCCCAGCCCCAGCATTTT
V: TRBV10-3
D: .
J: TRBJ1-5
size: .

CDR3: CASSLTGKGFF
DNA: TGTGCCAGCAGTTTGACGGGAAAGGGGTTCTTC
V: TRBV28
D: .
J: TRBJ2-1
size: .